This TCR beta chain was identified in a study of CD8 T cells in ankylosing spondylitis. TCRdb analysed the 5' RACE reads with MiXCR anew, one entry per CDR3 protein. The repertoire holds over 700,000 distinct CDR3 sequences, with around 17% as singletons. This clonotype was counted between two and nine times. The antigen is not known. Study-wide findings and caveats: Disease-associated clones were reportedly significantly overrepresented in matched ankylosing spondylitis synovial fluid. Some of these motif variants have turned up before, in reports on reactive arthritis synovial fluid and blood. What seemed typical of ankylosing spondylitis blood was a TCR beta motif built from roughly eight highly homologous variants.

The sequencing sample was made of blood, either unsorted or a sorted T cell fraction (not recorded which). This clonotype was obtained from a male donor with ankylosing spondylitis.

As DNA, the CDR3 is TGCGCCAGCAGCCCAGGGGGCTACAACACAGATACGCAGTATTTT. The encoded protein is CASSPGGYNTDTQYF. This chain connects TRBV5-1 to TRBJ2-3; 8 nucleotides match TRBD1. V lost 4 bases and J lost 2; bases outside the gene matches: 6. Germline V lookup: CDR1 SGHRS, CDR2 YFSETQ. The CDR3 extends over 15 amino acids.